This TCR beta chain emerged from a study of T cell responses to AZD1222 COVID-19 vaccine. Findings and caveats of the study: Epitopes outside B.1.351 and B.1.1.7 mutated regions reportedly drew nearly half of spike TCRs.

The CDR3 is made up of 12 amino acids. CDR1 is SGHRS, CDR2 YFSETQ, per germline. With 6 bases removed from V and 6 bases from J, the gap between germline ends came to 10 bases. Comment on this clone: No antigen is known for it.

Using immunoSEQ multiplex PCR, the repertoire was profiled, and TCRdb retains in-frame clones only, with some absent. The sample lists 50,000 or so clones, around nine tenths occurring once. The material sequenced was peripheral blood, taken 28 days after the second AZD1222 dose. The chain has TRBV5-1 and TRBJ2-1; D call uncertain. This TCR came from an adult who received the AZD1222 COVID-19 vaccine. The CDR3 reads CASNLDSNEQFF. The CDR3 nucleotides read TGCGCCAGCAACCTAGATTCCAATGAGCAGTTCTTC.